A selection of T cell receptor beta chains follows, all from one sample in a study of cytomegalovirus exposure and HLA in healthy donors. Here immunoSEQ multiplex PCR was the method, and the copy in TCRdb shows in-frame clones only, minus some. The table has tens of thousands of clones, 78% seen once; the top ten hold around 4.3%. The sequencing input was PBMCs. These receptors all come from a woman in her forties in good health and CMV-seropositive. The CDR3 runs from the conserved cysteine through the conserved F or W. D genes are given only for firm matches. The size of a clone is reported for some rows only, either as once, few or many, or as a class for expanded clones.

abundance	d_gene	v_gene	j_gene	CDR3nt	CDR3aa
NA	TRBD1	TRBV28	TRBJ1-1	TGTGCCAGCAGCCCGACAGGGTGGAGCACTGAAGCTTTCTTT	CASSPTGWSTEAFF
NA	NA	TRBV25-1	TRBJ2-3	TGTGCCAGCCTTCGGAGGGAAGTAAACACAGATACGCAGTATTTT	CASLRREVNTDTQYF
NA	NA	TRBV4-2	TRBJ2-1	TGTGCCAGCAGCCGACCCGGGACTCCTCACAATGAGCAGTTCTTC	CASSRPGTPHNEQFF
NA	TRBD1	TRBV7-2	TRBJ1-5	TGTGCCAGCAGCTCCCGGACAGGGGGCAATCAGCCCCAGCATTTT	CASSSRTGGNQPQHF
once	TRBD2	TRBV10-3	TRBJ2-1	TGTGCCATCAATAGCGGGAGCACCTACAATGAGCAGTTCTTC	CAINSGSTYNEQFF
NA	TRBD2	TRBV30	TRBJ2-1	TGTGCCTGGAGTGAAGGGACTAGCTCTCATGAGCAGTTCTTC	CAWSEGTSSHEQFF
NA	NA	TRBV19	TRBJ1-2	TGTGCCAGTAGCAACACGGACAGAGGTTTTTTGTATGGCTACACCTTC	CASSNTDRGFLYGYTF
NA	TRBD2	TRBV15	TRBJ2-3	TGTGCCACCAGCAGGGGCCGGGAGGGGAACACAGATACGCAGTATTTT	CATSRGREGNTDTQYF
NA	TRBD2	TRBV5-1	TRBJ2-5	TGCGCCAGCTTCCCGGGGGGACGTGTAGAAGAGACCCAGTACTTC	CASFPGGRVEETQYF
NA	NA	TRBV11-3	TRBJ2-1	TGTGCCAGCAGCTCCGGGGACTTTTACAATGAGCAGTTCTTC	CASSSGDFYNEQFF
NA	NA	TRBV7-2	TRBJ2-1	TGTGCCAGCAGCCGGATCGCCGCGGTCAATGAGCAGTTCTTC	CASSRIAAVNEQFF
NA	TRBD1	TRBV15	TRBJ2-3	TGTGCCACCAGCAGGGGAGACAGGGGAGGTGCAGATACGCAGTATTTT	CATSRGDRGGADTQYF
NA	NA	TRBV4-1	TRBJ2-1	TGCGCCAGCAGCCAAGATAGAGGGGGCAATGAGCAGTTCTTC	CASSQDRGGNEQFF
NA	TRBD1	TRBV7-2	TRBJ2-2	TGTGCCAGCAGGGTTGGACAGGGGCGCACCGGGGAGCTGTTTTTT	CASRVGQGRTGELFF
NA	TRBD2	TRBV7-2	TRBJ2-1	TGTGCCAGCAGCTCAAACCCTGGGGGGAGGGACTACAATGAGCAGTTCTTC	CASSSNPGGRDYNEQFF
NA	NA	TRBV20-1	TRBJ2-7	TGCAGTGCTAGAGTCCAAGAGCAGTACTTC	CSARVQEQYF
NA	TRBD1	TRBV5-5	TRBJ2-5	TGTGCCAGCAGCTTGGCACAGGGGAGACAGACCCAGTACTTC	CASSLAQGRQTQYF
NA	TRBD2	TRBV19	TRBJ2-3	TGTGCCAGTAGCGCTACGGGGGGGCCAGATACGCAGTATTTT	CASSATGGPDTQYF
NA	NA	TRBV13	TRBJ1-1	TGTGCCAGCAGCGCAGGGTGGGGGGGAAAGAACACTGAAGCTTTCTTT	CASSAGWGGKNTEAFF
NA	NA	TRBV10-2	TRBJ2-2	TGCGCCAGCACGGCGGGGACCGGGGAGCTGTTTTTT	CASTAGTGELFF
NA	NA	TRBV12-2	TRBJ2-7	TGTGCAAGTCGCCCTCACGGGGACGAGCAGTACTTC	CASRPHGDEQYF
NA	NA	TRBV9	TRBJ1-2	TGTGCCAGCAGCGTACCCAGTGGGGGCCGCGGCTACACCTTC	CASSVPSGGRGYTF
NA	NA	TRBV9	TRBJ2-2	TGTGCCAGCAGCGTTACTAGCCTCCCCGGGGAGCTGTTTTTT	CASSVTSLPGELFF
few	NA	TRBV21-1	TRBJ1-1	TGTGCCCTACCTACCCCTAGGGGTACTGAAGCTTTCTTT	CALPTPRGTEAFF
NA	NA	TRBV27	TRBJ2-7	TGTGCCAGCAGATTGACGGGCCTAGCATTAATCTACGAGCAGTACTTC	CASRLTGLALIYEQYF
NA	NA	TRBV5-1	TRBJ2-7	TGCGCCAGCAGCTTTGGCCAGGTTGGACTTACCTACGAGCAGTACTTC	CASSFGQVGLTYEQYF
NA	NA	TRBV13	TRBJ2-2	TGTGCCAGCAGCTGGGGGGCCGGGGAGCTGTTTTTT	CASSWGAGELFF
NA	NA	TRBV6-1	TRBJ2-3	TGTGCCAGCAGTGGGAGACAGGCGCACTTCGGCACAGATACGCAGTATTTT	CASSGRQAHFGTDTQYF
few	TRBD1	TRBV27	TRBJ2-1	TGTGCCAGCAGTCCCCAGGGGGCGATGGGCAATGAGCAGTTCTTC	CASSPQGAMGNEQFF
NA	NA	TRBV18	TRBJ1-2	TGTGCCAGCTTCAGCCTCAGGGCTGGTTATGGCTACACCTTC	CASFSLRAGYGYTF
NA	NA	TRBV11-2	TRBJ2-1	TGTGCCAGCAGCTTGGGCCCTGAGCAGTTCTTC	CASSLGPEQFF
NA	NA	TRBV5-1	TRBJ2-3	TGCGCCAGCAGCTCCAGCCTACAGGGAGCTAGCACAGATACGCAGTATTTT	CASSSSLQGASTDTQYF
NA	NA	TRBV6-6	TRBJ2-2	TGTGCCAGCAGCGAACAGAGACCGAACACCGGGGAGCTGTTTTTT	CASSEQRPNTGELFF
NA	TRBD2	TRBV19	TRBJ2-3	TGTGCCAGTAGACGGAGTAGCGGGAGTACAGATACGCAGTATTTT	CASRRSSGSTDTQYF
NA	NA	TRBV5-4	TRBJ2-5	TGTTTTTTCAAGCAGAAGGCGGCATACGAGGAGACCCAGTACTTC	CFFKQKAAYEETQYF
NA	TRBD1	TRBV5-6	TRBJ2-7	TGTGCCAGCAGCTTGGATCGGACAGGGGCTGTGCTAAACTACGAGCAGTACTTC	CASSLDRTGAVLNYEQYF
NA	TRBD1	TRBV7-9	TRBJ2-5	TGTGCCAGCAGCGATGGGACAGAGTTCCAAGAGACCCAGTACTTC	CASSDGTEFQETQYF
NA	TRBD2	TRBV11-2	TRBJ2-1	TGTGCCAGCAGCCGAAGACTAGCGGGAACGAAGCAGTTCTTC	CASSRRLAGTKQFF
NA	NA	TRBV6-1	TRBJ1-1	TGTGCCAGCAGTGACAGGGTTGGTAACACTGAAGCTTTCTTT	CASSDRVGNTEAFF
NA	NA	TRBV19	TRBJ1-1	TGTGCCAGTAGTGTACAGGAGACGAGAGTGAACACTGAAGCTTTCTTT	CASSVQETRVNTEAFF
once	TRBD2	TRBV27	TRBJ2-1	TGTGCCAGCAGTTTATCTCTAGCGGGAGGTTGGGAGCAGTTCTTC	CASSLSLAGGWEQFF
NA	TRBD1	TRBV10-3	TRBJ1-2	TGTGCCATCAGTGAGCAACAGGGGGCGTATGGCTACACCTTC	CAISEQQGAYGYTF
NA	TRBD1	TRBV11-2	TRBJ2-7	TGTGCCAGCAGCCGGGACAGGGGCGATACGCTCTCCTACGAGCAGTACTTC	CASSRDRGDTLSYEQYF
NA	NA	TRBV19	TRBJ2-2	TGTGCCAGTAGTATAGCTCTCCCCGGGGAGCTGTTTTTT	CASSIALPGELFF
few	NA	TRBV23-1	TRBJ2-7	TGCGCCAGCAGTCAAGGGTCCAGGGTCTACGAGCAGTACTTC	CASSQGSRVYEQYF
few	NA	TRBV5-1	TRBJ2-3	TGCGCCAGCAGCTTGGGGGGAGTTGGAGATACGCAGTATTTT	CASSLGGVGDTQYF
NA	NA	TRBV5-4	TRBJ2-5	TGTGCCAGCTCAAAATACGGGGTCCGAGAGACCCAGTACTTC	CASSKYGVRETQYF
NA	NA	TRBV5-6	TRBJ1-5	TGTGCCAGCAGCTTGATTCAGAGCAATCAGCCCCAGCATTTT	CASSLIQSNQPQHF
NA	NA	TRBV28	TRBJ1-1	TGTGCCAGCGGTTCAAACATGAACACTGAAGCTTTCTTT	CASGSNMNTEAFF
NA	NA	TRBV6-1	TRBJ2-3	TGTGCCAGCAGCCGGACAGCGTCCACAGATACGCAGTATTTT	CASSRTASTDTQYF
NA	NA	TRBV28	TRBJ2-7	TGTGCCAGCAGTTTGGTCGGGAACTCCTACGAGCAGTACTTC	CASSLVGNSYEQYF
once	TRBD2	TRBV11-2	TRBJ2-1	TGTGCCAGCAGTGATCGGACTAGCGGGAGTTCGTACAATGAGCAGTTCTTC	CASSDRTSGSSYNEQFF
once	NA	TRBV2	TRBJ2-7	TGTGCCAGCAGTGAACAGGGAGGAACCGTCTACGAGCAGTACTTC	CASSEQGGTVYEQYF
NA	TRBD1	TRBV5-4	TRBJ1-4	TGTGCCAGCAGCAATCAACAGGGGATGAGTGAAAAACTGTTTTTT	CASSNQQGMSEKLFF